The rows below give T cell receptor beta chains drawn from one sample of a study of cytomegalovirus exposure and HLA in healthy donors. Only in-frame clones appear in the TCRdb table, and some are missing; sequencing was by immunoSEQ multiplex PCR. The sample has fewer than 200,000 clones, about four fifths seen once. The sequenced sample consisted of PBMCs. All receptors come from a woman aged 18-29 years in good health and CMV-seronegative. Both conserved end residues are part of each CDR3. D genes are given only for firm matches. Expanded clones are given a class, and other clones once, few, many or no size at all.

.,TRBV2,TRBJ1-1,TRBD1,CASSNTGGGTEAFF,TGTGCCAGCAGTAACACAGGGGGCGGCACTGAAGCTTTCTTT
.,TRBV2,TRBJ2-5,.,CASSDPLRYQETQYF,TGTGCCAGCAGCGACCCACTCAGGTACCAAGAGACCCAGTACTTC
.,TRBV27,TRBJ2-3,.,CASLRGDTQYF,TGTGCCAGCCTCAGGGGAGATACGCAGTATTTT
.,TRBV7-9,TRBJ2-7,.,CASSDGGSSYEQYF,TGTGCCAGCAGCGATGGCGGATCCTCCTACGAGCAGTACTTC
.,TRBV30,TRBJ1-3,TRBD1,CAWTTGSGNTIYF,TGTGCCTGGACGACAGGGAGTGGAAACACCATATATTTT
.,TRBV28,TRBJ2-5,TRBD2,CASVEGTKETQYF,TGTGCCAGCGTTGAGGGGACTAAAGAGACCCAGTACTTC
.,TRBV18,TRBJ2-3,.,CASSPRPSTDTQYF,TGTGCCAGCTCACCCAGGCCTAGCACAGATACGCAGTATTTT
.,TRBV7-9,TRBJ2-5,TRBD2,CASSDGTSAKETQYF,TGTGCCAGCAGCGACGGGACTAGCGCGAAAGAGACCCAGTACTTC
.,TRBV11-3,TRBJ1-1,.,CASSLEGRGSMNTEAFF,TGTGCCAGCAGCTTAGAAGGAAGAGGGTCTATGAACACTGAAGCTTTCTTT
.,TRBV7-6,TRBJ2-2,TRBD2,CASSLALAGGLAANTGELFF,TGTGCCAGCAGCTTAGCCCTAGCGGGAGGGCTAGCGGCGAACACCGGGGAGCTGTTTTTT
.,TRBV30,TRBJ2-4,TRBD1,CAWSGGQGFDIQYF,TGTGCCTGGAGCGGGGGACAGGGGTTTGACATTCAGTACTTC
.,TRBV29-1,TRBJ2-3,.,CSVGWSGEDGDTQYF,TGCAGCGTTGGTTGGTCGGGAGAAGATGGAGATACGCAGTATTTT
.,TRBV7-9,TRBJ2-5,TRBD1,CASSLGTGRGETQYF,TGTGCCAGCAGCCTGGGGACAGGGAGGGGAGAGACCCAGTACTTC
few,TRBV4-3,TRBJ2-6,.,CASSQDPLGGSGANVLTF,TGCGCCAGCAGCCAAGATCCGCTGGGGGGCTCTGGGGCCAACGTCCTGACTTTC
.,TRBV28,TRBJ1-4,TRBD1,CASQTGVEEKLFF,TGTGCCAGCCAGACAGGGGTAGAAGAAAAACTGTTTTTT